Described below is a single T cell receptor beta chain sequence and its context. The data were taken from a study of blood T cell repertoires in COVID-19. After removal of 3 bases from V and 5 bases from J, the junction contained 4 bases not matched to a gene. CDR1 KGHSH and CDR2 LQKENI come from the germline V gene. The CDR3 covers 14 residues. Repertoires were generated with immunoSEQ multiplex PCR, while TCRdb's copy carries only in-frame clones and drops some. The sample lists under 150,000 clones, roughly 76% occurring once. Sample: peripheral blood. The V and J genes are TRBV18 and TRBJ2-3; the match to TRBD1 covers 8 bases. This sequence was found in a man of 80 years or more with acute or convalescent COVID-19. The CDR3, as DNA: TGTGCCAGCTCACCGAAGACAGGGGAAGATACGCAGTATTTT. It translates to CASSPKTGEDTQYF.